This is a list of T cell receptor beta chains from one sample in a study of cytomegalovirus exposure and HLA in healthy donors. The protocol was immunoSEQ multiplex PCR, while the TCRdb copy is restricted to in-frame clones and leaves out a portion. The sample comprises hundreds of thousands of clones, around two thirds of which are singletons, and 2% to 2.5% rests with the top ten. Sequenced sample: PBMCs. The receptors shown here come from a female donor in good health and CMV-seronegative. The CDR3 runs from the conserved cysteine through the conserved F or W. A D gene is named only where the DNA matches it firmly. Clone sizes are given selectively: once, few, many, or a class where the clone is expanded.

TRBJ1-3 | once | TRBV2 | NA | TGTGCCAGCAGCGAAACCGCCGACAGGACACGCTCTGGAAACACCATATATTTT | CASSETADRTRSGNTIYF
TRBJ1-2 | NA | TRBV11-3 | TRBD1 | TGTGCCAGCAGCTTAGAAGGGGGCGCCGGGGCTAACTATGGCTACACCTTC | CASSLEGGAGANYGYTF
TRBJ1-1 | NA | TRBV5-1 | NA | TGCGCCAGCAGCCTACTACAGGCTTATGACACTGAAGCTTTCTTT | CASSLLQAYDTEAFF
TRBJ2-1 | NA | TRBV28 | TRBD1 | TGTGCCAGCAGCTCAGGGGCCAGGGGGAATGAGCAGTTCTTC | CASSSGARGNEQFF
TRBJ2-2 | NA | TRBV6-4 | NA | TGTGCCAGCAGTGACTCCCACAGCCTCCCCGGGGAGCTGTTTTTT | CASSDSHSLPGELFF
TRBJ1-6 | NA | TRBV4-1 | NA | TGCGCCAGCAGCCAAGTCAGGGTTTCACCCCTCCACTTT | CASSQVRVSPLHF
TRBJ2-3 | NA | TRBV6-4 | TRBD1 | TGTGCCAGCAGTGGGACAGGGGGCACAGATACGCAGTATTTT | CASSGTGGTDTQYF
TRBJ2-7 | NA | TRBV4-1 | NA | TGCGCCAGCAGCCTACGACTACTCTACGAGCAGTACTTC | CASSLRLLYEQYF
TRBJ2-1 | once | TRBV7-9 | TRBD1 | TGTGCCAGCAGCTCGTCCGGGACAGGGGGTGTCAATGAGCAGTTCTTC | CASSSSGTGGVNEQFF
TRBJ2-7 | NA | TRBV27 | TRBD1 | TGTGCCAGCAGTTCCTCCGGGACAGTCAACTCCTACGAGCAGTACTTC | CASSSSGTVNSYEQYF
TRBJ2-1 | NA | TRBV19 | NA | TGTGCCAGTAGGTCTAGCGTGGACAATGAGCAGTTCTTC | CASRSSVDNEQFF
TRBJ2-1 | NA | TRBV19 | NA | TGTGCCAGTAGTATGTGGTCGGCTAGCGTATACAATGAGCAGTTCTTC | CASSMWSASVYNEQFF
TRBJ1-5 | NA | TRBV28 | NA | TGTGCCAGCAGCCGAACGGTGGGGGGTCAGCCCCAGCATTTT | CASSRTVGGQPQHF
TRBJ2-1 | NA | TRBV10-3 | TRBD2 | TGTGCCATCAGGAAGACTAGCGGGGGAAGCTCCTACAATGAGCAGTTCTTC | CAIRKTSGGSSYNEQFF
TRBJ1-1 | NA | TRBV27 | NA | TGTGCCAGCAGTTTAGGCAGGGGCTTGACTGAAGCTTTCTTT | CASSLGRGLTEAFF
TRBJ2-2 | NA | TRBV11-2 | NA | TGTGCCAGCAGCTTAATTGGTCGGGAGAACACCGGGGAGCTGTTTTTT | CASSLIGRENTGELFF
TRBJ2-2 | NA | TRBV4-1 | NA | TGCGCCAGCAGCCAAGTCGCCGGGACCCTAGGGGGTAGGGAGCTGTTTTTT | CASSQVAGTLGGRELFF
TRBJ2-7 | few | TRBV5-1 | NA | TGCGCCAGCAGCTCACAGGGAGCTCCCTACGAGCAGTACTTC | CASSSQGAPYEQYF
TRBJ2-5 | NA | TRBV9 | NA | TGTGCCAGCAGCATAGGATCAGGGGTAGGAGAGACCCAGTACTTC | CASSIGSGVGETQYF
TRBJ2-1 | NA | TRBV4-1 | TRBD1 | TGCGCCAGCAGCCAAGATTCACAGGGGCTTGACAATGAGCAGTTCTTC | CASSQDSQGLDNEQFF
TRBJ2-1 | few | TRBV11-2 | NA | TGTGCCAGCAGCTTAACATACAATGAGCAGTTCTTC | CASSLTYNEQFF
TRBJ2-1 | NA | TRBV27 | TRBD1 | TGTGCCAGCAGTTTTGGGGTTGCCGAGACAGGGAGTTATGAGCAGTTCTTC | CASSFGVAETGSYEQFF
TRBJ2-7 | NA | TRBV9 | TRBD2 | TGTGCCAGCAGCGTAGCTAGCGGACCCACCTACGAGCAGTACTTC | CASSVASGPTYEQYF
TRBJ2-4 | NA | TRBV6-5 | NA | TGTGCCAGCAGACAGGAGGCCAAAAACATTCAGTACTTC | CASRQEAKNIQYF
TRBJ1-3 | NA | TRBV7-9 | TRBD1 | TGTGCCAGCAGCTTGATGGGGACAGGGGCTGGAAACACCATATATTTT | CASSLMGTGAGNTIYF
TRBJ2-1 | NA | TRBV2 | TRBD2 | TGTGCCAGTACTCCTACTAGCGGTTACAATGAGCAGTTCTTC | CASTPTSGYNEQFF
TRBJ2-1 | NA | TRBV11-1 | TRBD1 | TGTGCCAGCAGCCAACCCGGGACAGGGATCTACAATGAGCAGTTCTTC | CASSQPGTGIYNEQFF
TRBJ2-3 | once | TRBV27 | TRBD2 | TGTGCCAGCAGTTTAAGAGGACTAGCGAGCCACACAGATACGCAGTATTTT | CASSLRGLASHTDTQYF
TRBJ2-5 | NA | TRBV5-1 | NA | TGCGCCAGCAGCCCGCAGGGGGGTGGAGAGACCCAGTACTTC | CASSPQGGGETQYF
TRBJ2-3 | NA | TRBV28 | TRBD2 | TGTGCCAGCACCGCTATAGCGGGAGGGGGGGGTACGCAGTATTTT | CASTAIAGGGGTQYF
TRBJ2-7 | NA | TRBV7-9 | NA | TGTTCCAGCAGCTCAATCGAGACATCCTACGAGCAGTACTTC | CSSSSIETSYEQYF
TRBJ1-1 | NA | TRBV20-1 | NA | TGCAGTGCTAGACAGGATGGTGAAGCTTTCTTT | CSARQDGEAFF
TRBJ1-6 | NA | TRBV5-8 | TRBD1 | TGTGCCAGCAGCCTCCGGGACAGGACTAATTCACCCCTCCACTTT | CASSLRDRTNSPLHF
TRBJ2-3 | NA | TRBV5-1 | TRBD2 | TGCGCCAGCAGCTTGTTGGCGGGAGTTAGCACAGATACGCAGTATTTT | CASSLLAGVSTDTQYF
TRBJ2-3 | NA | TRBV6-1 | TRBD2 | TGTGCCAGCAGACCGCTAGCGGGAGGGAAAGATACGCAGTATTTT | CASRPLAGGKDTQYF
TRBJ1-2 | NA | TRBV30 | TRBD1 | TGTGCCTGGATTACGAGGGGACAGGAATCTGGCTACACCTTC | CAWITRGQESGYTF
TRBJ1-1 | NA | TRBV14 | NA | TGTGCCAGCAGCCCAGCTGGGGCGGTTAACACTGAAGCTTTCTTT | CASSPAGAVNTEAFF
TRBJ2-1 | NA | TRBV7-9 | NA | TGTTCCAGCAGCCACAGGGATAATGAGCAGTTCTTC | CSSSHRDNEQFF
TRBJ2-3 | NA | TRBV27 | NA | TGTGCCAGCAGTCTAGGGGCAGGGGGGACAGATACGCAGTATTTT | CASSLGAGGTDTQYF
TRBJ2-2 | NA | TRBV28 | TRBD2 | TGTGCCAGCAGTTCCTTTAGCGGGAGGAGGGTAGGGGAGCTGTTTTTT | CASSSFSGRRVGELFF
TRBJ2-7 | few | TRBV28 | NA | TGTGCCAGCAGCCCCCCCGACAGAGCCATTTGGGGCGAGCAGTACTTC | CASSPPDRAIWGEQYF
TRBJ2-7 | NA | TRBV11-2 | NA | TGTGCCAGCAGCTTCACAGGTGTTGAGCAGTACTTC | CASSFTGVEQYF
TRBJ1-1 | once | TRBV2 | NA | TGTGCCAGCACCCAAACCGGGGGATTAGGAGCTTTCTTT | CASTQTGGLGAFF
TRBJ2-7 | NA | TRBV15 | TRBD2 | TGTGCCACCAGCAGAGGTGGCGGGAGTTTCTACGAGCAGTACTTC | CATSRGGGSFYEQYF
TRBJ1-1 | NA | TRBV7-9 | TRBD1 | TGTGCCAGCAGCTTACCGGGACAGGGAGACTTTGAAGCTTTCTTT | CASSLPGQGDFEAFF
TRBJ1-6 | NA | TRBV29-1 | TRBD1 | TGCAGCGTTGGACAGGGATATAATTCACCCCTCCACTTT | CSVGQGYNSPLHF
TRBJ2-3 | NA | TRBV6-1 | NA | TGTGCCAGCAGTGAAGGCGGGACTCTTCCTTATACGCAGTATTTT | CASSEGGTLPYTQYF
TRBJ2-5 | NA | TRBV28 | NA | TGTGCCAGCAGTAGGAGGGACTTTGGACGGGCCCAAGAGACCCAGTACTTC | CASSRRDFGRAQETQYF
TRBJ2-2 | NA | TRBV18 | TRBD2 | TGTGCCAGCTCACCCCTACTAGCGGGTGCCGGGGAGCTGTTTTTT | CASSPLLAGAGELFF
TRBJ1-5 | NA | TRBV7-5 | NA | TGTGCCAGAAGCCCTGGTAGGATGGGCCAGCCCCAGCATTTT | CARSPGRMGQPQHF
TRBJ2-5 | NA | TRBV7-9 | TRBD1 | TGTGCCAGCAGCGTACGGACGACAGGGGGCGCGGGGACCCAGTACTTC | CASSVRTTGGAGTQYF
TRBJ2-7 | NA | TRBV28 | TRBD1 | TGTGCCTCTGGGGACAGGGACTACGAGCAGTACTTC | CASGDRDYEQYF
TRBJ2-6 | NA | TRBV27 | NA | TGTGCCAGCAGGGGGAGCTCTGGGGCCAACGTCCTGACTTTC | CASRGSSGANVLTF
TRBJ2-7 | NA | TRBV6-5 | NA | TGTGCCAGCAGTTACACCCGGGGTCCCTACGAGCAGTACTTC | CASSYTRGPYEQYF
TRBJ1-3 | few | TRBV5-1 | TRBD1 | TGCGCCAGCAGCTCCTCCGGGACAGGGGTGTTTGGAAACACCATATATTTT | CASSSSGTGVFGNTIYF
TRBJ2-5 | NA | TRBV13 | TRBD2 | TGTGCCAGCAGCCCCCGGGTAGCGGGAGGTAAGGAGACCCAGTACTTC | CASSPRVAGGKETQYF
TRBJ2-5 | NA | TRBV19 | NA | TGTGCCACCTCGACTGAGCCAGAGACCCAGTACTTC | CATSTEPETQYF
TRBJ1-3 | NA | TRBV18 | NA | TGTGCCAGCTCATTGGGGCTCTCTGGAAACACCATATATTTT | CASSLGLSGNTIYF